The 22 T cell receptor beta chains below all came from one sample that was sequenced in a study of PD-1 blockade in classical Hodgkin lymphoma (dated by TCRdb to between 2020 and 2021). Libraries came from the immunoSEQ multiplex PCR assay. This is the immuneACCESS table as TCRdb keeps it, with only in-frame sequences that have V and J called. A part of the clones is gone; compared with another copy, unresolved V genes explain less than half, and the rest is unexplained. The sample profile shows 9,500 to 10,000 clones; over 65% of them were found once. The top ten clones comprise roughly 10% of the sample. The time point label here, explained by the study, means: cycle 4 day 1 (C4D1), after around six weeks of nivolumab. Relapse after autologous stem cell transplantation had occurred in all trial patients, and cohorts A, B and C were distinguished by prior brentuximab vedotin exposure. CD8+ T cells were purified from thawed PBMCs by magnetic negative selection with a Miltenyi CD8+ T cell isolation kit.

The sequences come from CD8+ T cells from blood, collected before the fourth cycle of nivolumab. These receptors were collected from a human donor with classical Hodgkin lymphoma.

The chain employs TRBV27 and TRBJ2-1, with a weak D call TRBD2 (5 bases). The germline V gene encodes CDR1 MNHEY and CDR2 SMNVEV (reference sequence). Trimming shortened V by 6 bases and J by 4 bases, and 10 bases separated the two germline ends. The CDR3 has 13 amino acids. In DNA, the CDR3 is TGTGCCAGCAGCTCGCGGAGGTACAATGAGCAGTTCTTC. It codes for CASSSRRYNEQFF.

The J gene is TRBJ1-1, the V gene TRBV28; D remains unclear. Trimming stripped 3 bases from V and 6 bases from J, with 11 bases between. CDR3 length: 13 amino acids. CDR1 is MDHEN, CDR2 SYDVKM, per germline. CDR3 nucleotides: TGTGCCAGCAGTTTCGACGGGATAGCTGAAGCTTTCTTT. Protein product: CASSFDGIAEAFF. Supplemented by reference TRBV28 and TRBJ1-1, the full variable domain reads DVKVTQSSRYLVKRTGEKVFLECVQDMDHENMFWYRQDPGLGLRLIYFSYDVKMKEKGDIPEGYSVSREKKERFSLILESASTNQTSMYLCASSFDGIAEAFFGQGTRLTVV.

This clone has a single count. CDR3 coding DNA: TGCGCCAGACCCTACCGGGACAGACTGAACTATGGCTACACCTTC. It translates to CARPYRDRLNYGYTF. The V and J genes are TRBV23-1 and TRBJ1-2; 7 positions agree with TRBD1. TRBV23-1 is labeled an ORF, and its function is uncertain. The CDR3 covers 15 residues. With 9 bases clipped from V and 2 bases from J, the junction kept 12 bases outside the gene matches.

The chain employs TRBV7-9 and TRBJ1-2, with no clear D. V lost 5 bases, J lost 7 bases, and 8 bases lay in between. Germline V CDR1 and CDR2: SEHNR, FQNEAQ (reference sequence). This CDR3 region has 11 residues. Here the CDR3 reads CASSPNTGYTF. Written as DNA, the CDR3 is TGTGCCAGCAGCCCGAATACTGGCTACACCTTC.

V gene TRBV28 combines with J gene TRBJ2-7; D remains ambiguous. V lost 4 bases, J lost 4 bases, and 5 bases lay in between. The germline CDR1 and CDR2 sequences are MDHEN and SYDVKM. This CDR3 spans 11 amino acids. In DNA form, the CDR3 reads TGTGCCAGCAGTTCTCAGTACGAGCAGTACTTC. It yields the protein CASSSQYEQYF.

The V and J genes are TRBV7-6 and TRBJ2-1, with 13 positions matching TRBD2. The CDR3 has 15 amino acids. The trim removed 5 bases at V and 5 bases at J, leaving 3 bases unmatched. From germline, CDR1 is SGHVS and CDR2 FNYEAQ. CDR3 in amino acids: CASSPGTSGNNEQFF. CDR3 in DNA: TGTGCCAGCAGCCCAGGGACTAGCGGGAACAATGAGCAGTTCTTC.

Note on this clone: The junction shows a germline mismatch at one end, possibly a read error. CDR3 in amino acids: CASSPEGATEAFF. The CDR3 DNA follows: TGCGCCAGCAGCCCGGAGGGGGCCACTGAAGCTTTCTTT. The chain joins TRBV5-4 to TRBJ1-1; 7 bases match TRBD1. Germline V gives CDR1 SGHNT, CDR2 YYREEE (reference sequence). This CDR3 has 13 residues.

V usage is TRBV5-4 and J usage is TRBJ1-2, with TRBD1 identical over 9 bases. The ends lost 3 bases at V and 6 bases at J; junction bases unmatched: 6. Germline CDR1 reads SGHNT; CDR2 reads YYREEE (reference sequence). The CDR3 has 14 residues. This CDR3 is CASSWGQGENGYTF. The CDR3 coding sequence is TGTGCCAGCAGCTGGGGACAGGGAGAGAATGGCTACACCTTC.

This chain links TRBV7-8 with TRBJ2-1; 7 nucleotides align to TRBD2. Germline CDR1 and CDR2: SGHVS and FQNEAQ. The CDR3 extends over 15 amino acids. V dropped 4 bases and J dropped 3; count of bases not matched to a gene: 6. CDR3 in DNA: TGTGCCAGCAGCTCCACCGGGACTAACTACAATGAGCAGTTCTTC. Residues: CASSSTGTNYNEQFF.

In its sample, this clone was seen once. The DNA of the CDR3 is TGTGCCAGCAGCTTAGGGCCGAGCTCCTACAATGAGCAGTTCTTC. The encoded protein is CASSLGPSSYNEQFF. The chain recombines TRBV11-3 with TRBJ2-1; D is ambiguous. V lost 1 base to trimming and J lost 0 bases, with 7 bases between them. Germline CDR1 reads SGHNT; CDR2 reads YENEEA. This CDR3 is built from 15 residues.

The V and J genes are TRBV7-9 and TRBJ2-7; a possible D gene is TRBD2 (6 bases). Per germline, CDR1 SEHNR and CDR2 FQNEAQ (reference sequence). This CDR3 has 12 amino acids. The V and J ends lost 4 bases and 6 bases respectively, with 10 bases between them. The CDR3 DNA sequence: TGTGCCAGCAGCTCCCTGGGGGGCGAGCAGTACTTC. This gives the protein CASSSLGGEQYF.

A single count supports this clone. V and J are TRBV28 and TRBJ2-3, with 9 bases identical to TRBD2. Per the germline V gene, CDR1 is MDHEN and CDR2 is SYDVKM. The V segment lost 4 bases and the J segment 4 bases; nucleotides outside the gene matches: 9. The CDR3 covers 16 residues. CDR3 amino acids: CASSSLLAGLPDTQYF. The CDR3 region has the DNA TGTGCCAGCAGTTCCCTGCTAGCGGGACTCCCAGATACGCAGTATTTT.

The chain has TRBV27 and TRBJ2-5; 10 nucleotides align to TRBD1. Germline V lookup: CDR1 MNHEY, CDR2 SMNVEV (reference sequence). Trimming removed 5 bases from V and 7 bases from J; junction bases left unmatched: 7. CDR3 length: 14 amino acids. In DNA form, the CDR3 reads TGTGCCAGCAGTATCCCCCGACAGGGGGCGACCCAGTACTTC. It yields the protein CASSIPRQGATQYF.

This chain connects TRBV30 to TRBJ2-1; 10 nucleotides line up with TRBD2. After removal of 2 bases from V and 4 bases from J, the junction contained 5 bases not matched to a gene. The CDR3 sequence is 15 residues long. CDR1 GTSNPN and CDR2 SVGIG come from the germline V gene (reference sequence). For the CDR3, the DNA is TGTGCCTGGAGTCTGGGGACTAGCGTATACAATGAGCAGTTCTTC. Protein product: CAWSLGTSVYNEQFF. Full variable domain (remainder filled in from reference TRBV30 and TRBJ2-1): SQTIHQWPATLVQPVGSPLSLECTVEGTSNPNLYWYRQAAGRGLQLLFYSVGIGQISSEVPQNLSASRPQDRQFILSSKKLLLSDSGFYLCAWSLGTSVYNEQFFGPGTRLTVL.

The J gene is TRBJ2-1, the V gene TRBV19; no firm D call. The germline V gene has CDR1 LNHDA and CDR2 SQIVND (reference sequence). Trimming took 0 bases from V and 7 from J, leaving 13 bases between them. This CDR3 contains 15 residues. CDR3 nucleotides: TGTGCCAGTAGTATAGATCGGTCCGTTGCAAATGAGCAGTTCTTC. This translates into CASSIDRSVANEQFF.

The chain recombines TRBV28 with TRBJ2-5; 8 bases match TRBD1. This CDR3 is built from 13 residues. Germline V gene lookup returns CDR1 MDHEN and CDR2 SYDVKM. J was trimmed by 4 bases and V by 5 bases; bases with no gene match: 3. This CDR3 reads CASSRQGRETQYF. DNA for the CDR3: TGTGCCAGCAGTCGACAGGGGCGAGAGACCCAGTACTTC.

The chain has TRBV9 and TRBJ1-4, with D hard to call. CDR1 is SGDLS, CDR2 YYNGEE, per germline. The CDR3 is 15 residues long. V was cut by 3 bases and J by 0 bases, with 9 bases left in between. For the CDR3, the DNA is TGTGCCAGCAGCGCAGACGGTGCAACTAATGAAAAACTGTTTTTT. Translated: CASSADGATNEKLFF.

The chain links TRBV2 to TRBJ1-5; 9 bases agree with TRBD1. The CDR3 loop spans 17 amino acids. The ends lost 5 bases at V and 0 bases at J; junction bases unmatched: 8. CDR1 is SNHLY and CDR2 is FYNNEI in the germline V gene. CDR3: CASSSGTGWDSNQPQHF. The CDR3 DNA reads TGTGCCAGCAGTTCCGGGACAGGGTGGGATAGCAATCAGCCCCAGCATTTT.

The chain employs TRBV10-3 and TRBJ2-7; D remains ambiguous. Looked up from germline, CDR1 is ENHRY and CDR2 is SYGVKD. This CDR3 spans 14 amino acids. V lost 4 bases to trimming and J lost 2 bases, with 12 bases between them. The CDR3 DNA reads TGTGCCATCAGTGGGGATTCGGTCCCCTACGAGCAGTACTTC. Translating it yields CAISGDSVPYEQYF.

The chain recombines TRBV5-1 with TRBJ2-3; D unclear. Germline lookup yields CDR1 SGHRS and CDR2 YFSETQ. Trimming took 0 bases from V and 1 from J, leaving 6 bases between them. This CDR3 is 14 amino acids long. This CDR3 is CASSLDLGTDTQYF. The CDR3 DNA reads TGCGCCAGCAGCTTGGACCTGGGCACAGATACGCAGTATTTT. Using reference TRBV5-1 and TRBJ2-3 for the parts outside the CDR3, the full variable domain is KAGVTQTPRYLIKTRGQQVTLSCSPISGHRSVSWYQQTPGQGLQFLFEYFSETQRNKGNFPGRFSGRQFSNSRSEMNVSTLELGDSALYLCASSLDLGTDTQYFGPGTRLTVL.

The J gene is TRBJ2-3, the V gene TRBV30, with TRBD1 matching 12 bases. This CDR3 has 15 amino acids. V lost 2 bases to trimming and J lost 5 bases; unmatched junction nucleotides: 5. Germline V CDR1 and CDR2: GTSNPN, SVGIG (reference sequence). CDR3 amino acids: CAWSHGTGGEDTQYF. The CDR3, as DNA: TGTGCCTGGAGTCACGGGACAGGGGGCGAAGATACGCAGTATTTT.

The genes are TRBV11-2 and TRBJ1-1; D call uncertain. Germline CDR1 SGHAT, CDR2 FQNNGV. The length of the CDR3 is 11 residues. Trimming shortened V by 4 bases and J by 9 bases, and 9 bases separated the two germline ends. The CDR3 DNA sequence: TGTGCCAGCAGCTCGCCTCGGCAAGCTTTCTTT. It codes for CASSSPRQAFF.